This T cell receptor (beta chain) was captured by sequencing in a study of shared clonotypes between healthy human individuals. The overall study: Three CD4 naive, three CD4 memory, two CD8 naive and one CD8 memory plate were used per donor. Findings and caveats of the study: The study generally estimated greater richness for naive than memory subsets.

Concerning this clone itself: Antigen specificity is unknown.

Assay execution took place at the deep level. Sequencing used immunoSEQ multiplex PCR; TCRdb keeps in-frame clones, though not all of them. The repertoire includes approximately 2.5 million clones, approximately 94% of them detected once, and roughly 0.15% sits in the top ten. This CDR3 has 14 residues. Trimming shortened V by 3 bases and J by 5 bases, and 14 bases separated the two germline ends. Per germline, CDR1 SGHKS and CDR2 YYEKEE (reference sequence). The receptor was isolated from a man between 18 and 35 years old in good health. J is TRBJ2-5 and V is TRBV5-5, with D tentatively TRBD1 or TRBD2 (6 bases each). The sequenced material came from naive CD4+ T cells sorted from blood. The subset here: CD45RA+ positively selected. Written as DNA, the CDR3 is TGTGCCAGCAGCTGGGGGGCAAACGACGAGACCCAGTACTTC. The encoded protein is CASSWGANDETQYF.